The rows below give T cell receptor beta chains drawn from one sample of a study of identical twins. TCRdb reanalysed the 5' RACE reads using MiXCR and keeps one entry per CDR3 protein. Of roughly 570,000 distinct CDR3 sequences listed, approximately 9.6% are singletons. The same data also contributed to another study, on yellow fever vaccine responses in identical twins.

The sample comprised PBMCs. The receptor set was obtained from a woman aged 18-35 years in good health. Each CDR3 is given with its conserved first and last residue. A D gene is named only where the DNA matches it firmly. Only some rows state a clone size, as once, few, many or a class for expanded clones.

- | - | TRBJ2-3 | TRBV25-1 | CASSEFGGGTDTQYF | TGTGCCAGCAGTGAATTCGGTGGGGGCACAGATACGCAGTATTTT
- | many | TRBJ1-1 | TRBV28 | CASSLSPPVNTEAFF | TGTGCCAGCAGTTTATCCCCCCCGGTGAACACTGAAGCTTTCTTT
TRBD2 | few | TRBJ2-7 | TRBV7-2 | CASSLLAGGSSSYEQYF | TGTGCCAGCAGCTTACTAGCGGGAGGTTCCAGCTCCTACGAGCAGTACTTC
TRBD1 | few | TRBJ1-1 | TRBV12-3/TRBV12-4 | CASSSGQGFGTDTEAFF | TGTGCCAGCAGTTCAGGACAGGGATTCGGCACGGACACTGAAGCTTTCTTT
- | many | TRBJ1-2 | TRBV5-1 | CASSLEGRSHGYTF | TGCGCCAGCAGCTTGGAAGGTCGGTCCCATGGCTACACCTTC
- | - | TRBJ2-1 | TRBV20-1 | CSARDQSNEQFF | TGCAGTGCCAGGGACCAGAGCAATGAGCAGTTCTTC
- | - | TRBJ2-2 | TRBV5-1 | CASSLEDRGTGELFF | TGCGCCAGCAGCTTGGAGGACAGAGGGACCGGGGAGCTGTTTTTT
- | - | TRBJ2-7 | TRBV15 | CASSGGTGTQRF | TGTGCCTCCAGCGGGGGGACAGGGACACAGCGCTTC
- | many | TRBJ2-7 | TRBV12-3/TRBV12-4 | CASSLAGSPYEQYF | TGTGCCAGCAGTTTAGCGGGATCCCCCTACGAGCAGTACTTC
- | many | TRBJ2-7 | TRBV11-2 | CASSLGAGITYEQYF | TGTGCCAGCAGCTTAGGGGCAGGGATAACCTACGAGCAGTACTTC
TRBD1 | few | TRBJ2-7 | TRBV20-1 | CSARSGQGIYYEQYF | TGCAGTGCTAGATCGGGACAGGGGATCTACTACGAGCAGTACTTC
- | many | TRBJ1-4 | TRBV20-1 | CSARIRTDEKLFF | TGCAGTGCTAGGATACGAACGGATGAAAAACTGTTTTTT
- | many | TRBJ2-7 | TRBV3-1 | CASSQAAGAYYEQYF | TGTGCCAGCAGCCAAGCCGCGGGGGCATACTACGAGCAGTACTTC
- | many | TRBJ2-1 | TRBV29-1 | CSVELANYNEQFF | TGCAGCGTTGAACTAGCGAACTACAATGAGCAGTTCTTC
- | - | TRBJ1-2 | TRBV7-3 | CASAPWARGHNYGYTF | TGTGCCAGCGCCCCGTGGGCGCGGGGACACAACTATGGCTACACCTTC
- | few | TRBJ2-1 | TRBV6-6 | CASSLDEANEQFF | TGTGCCAGCAGTCTAGATGAGGCGAATGAGCAGTTCTTC
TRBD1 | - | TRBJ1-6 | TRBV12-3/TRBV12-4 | CASSLETGGAYNSPLHF | TGTGCCAGCAGTTTAGAGACAGGGGGAGCCTATAATTCACCCCTCCACTTT
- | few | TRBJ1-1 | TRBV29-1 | CSVGTVNTEAFF | TGCAGCGTTGGGACAGTGAACACTGAAGCTTTCTTT
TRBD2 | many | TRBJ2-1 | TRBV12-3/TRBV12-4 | CASKAGDLPYNEQFF | TGTGCCAGCAAAGCGGGGGACCTTCCTTACAATGAGCAGTTCTTC
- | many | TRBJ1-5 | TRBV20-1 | CSARDLDSPGGNQPQHF | TGCAGTGCTAGAGATCTGGACTCCCCAGGGGGCAATCAGCCCCAGCATTTT
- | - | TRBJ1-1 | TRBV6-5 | CASSSDYTEAFF | TGTGCCAGCAGCTCCGATTACACTGAAGCTTTCTTT
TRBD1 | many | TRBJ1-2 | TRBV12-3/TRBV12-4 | CASTLRGQGLYGYTF | TGTGCCAGCACCCTAAGGGGACAGGGGTTATATGGCTACACCTTC
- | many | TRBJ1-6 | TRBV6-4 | CASSALGRSPLHF | TGTGCCAGCAGTGCCCTGGGGCGGTCACCCCTCCACTTT
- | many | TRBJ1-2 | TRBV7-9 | CASSLTAGYYGYTF | TGTGCCAGCAGCTTAACGGCAGGCTACTATGGCTACACCTTC
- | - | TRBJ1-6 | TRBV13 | CASSLDRRSPLHF | TGTGCCAGCAGCTTAGACAGGAGATCACCCCTCCACTTT
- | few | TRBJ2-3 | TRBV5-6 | CASSLLASEVTDTQYF | TGTGCCAGCAGCTTGTTGGCTAGCGAGGTGACAGATACGCAGTATTTT
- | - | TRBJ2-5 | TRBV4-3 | CASSPRPSSSQYF | TGCGCCAGCAGCCCGAGACCCTCTAGCTCCCAGTACTTC
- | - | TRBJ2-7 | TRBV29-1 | CSVARGGEQYF | TGCAGCGTTGCGCGGGGAGGCGAGCAGTACTTC
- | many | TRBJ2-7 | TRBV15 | CATSRAAPSYEQYF | TGTGCCACCAGCAGAGCGGCCCCGTCCTACGAGCAGTACTTC
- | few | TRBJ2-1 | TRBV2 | CATLPLAGTPREQFF | TGTGCCACCCTACCGCTGGCGGGGACCCCGCGTGAGCAGTTCTTC
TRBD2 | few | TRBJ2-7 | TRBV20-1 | CSAALAGGLNEQYF | TGCAGTGCTGCCCTAGCGGGGGGGCTCAACGAGCAGTACTTC
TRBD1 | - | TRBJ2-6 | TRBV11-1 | CASSPQTGGDPGANVLTF | TGTGCCAGCAGCCCGCAGACAGGGGGGGACCCTGGGGCCAACGTCCTGACTTTC
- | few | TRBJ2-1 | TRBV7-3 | CASSPSRGINEQFF | TGTGCCAGCAGCCCCTCGAGGGGTATCAATGAGCAGTTCTTC
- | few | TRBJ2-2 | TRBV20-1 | CSARDYLAETGELFF | TGCAGTGCTAGAGATTATCTAGCTGAGACCGGGGAGCTGTTTTTT
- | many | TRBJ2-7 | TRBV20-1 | CSARPGHLDEQYF | TGCAGTGCTCGCCCGGGACATCTCGACGAGCAGTACTTC
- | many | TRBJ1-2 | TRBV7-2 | CASNTQGAGWGYTF | TGTGCCAGCAACACTCAAGGGGCGGGTTGGGGCTACACCTTC
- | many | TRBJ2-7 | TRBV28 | CASSHRVEQYF | TGTGCCAGCAGCCACAGGGTCGAGCAGTACTTC
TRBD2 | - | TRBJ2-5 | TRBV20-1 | CSPKKTSGSVQETQYF | TGCAGTCCAAAAAAGACTAGCGGGAGTGTTCAAGAGACCCAGTACTTC
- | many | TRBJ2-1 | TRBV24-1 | CATSDLQITRNEQFF | TGTGCCACCAGTGATTTGCAAATCACGAGAAATGAGCAGTTCTTC